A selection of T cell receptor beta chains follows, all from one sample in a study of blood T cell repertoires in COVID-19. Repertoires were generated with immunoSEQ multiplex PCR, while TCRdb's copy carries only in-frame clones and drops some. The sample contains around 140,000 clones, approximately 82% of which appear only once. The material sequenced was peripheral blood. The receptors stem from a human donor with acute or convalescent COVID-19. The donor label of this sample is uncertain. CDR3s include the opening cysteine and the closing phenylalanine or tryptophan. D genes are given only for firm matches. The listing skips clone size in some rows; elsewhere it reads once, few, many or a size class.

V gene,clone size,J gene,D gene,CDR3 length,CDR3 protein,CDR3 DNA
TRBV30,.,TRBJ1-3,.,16,CAWSVLRNSGGNTIYF,TGTGCCTGGAGTGTATTGAGGAACAGCGGCGGAAACACCATATATTTT
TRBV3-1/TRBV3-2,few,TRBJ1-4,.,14,CASSREGFGEKLFF,TGTGCCAGCAGCCGGGAGGGGTTCGGTGAAAAACTGTTTTTT
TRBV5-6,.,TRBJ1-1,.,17,CASSLTAGALMNTEAFF,TGTGCCAGCAGCTTGACGGCAGGGGCACTCATGAACACTGAAGCTTTCTTT
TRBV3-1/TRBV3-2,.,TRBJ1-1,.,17,CASSQGGGRPMNTEAFF,TGTGCCAGCAGCCAAGGCGGCGGTAGGCCTATGAACACTGAAGCTTTCTTT
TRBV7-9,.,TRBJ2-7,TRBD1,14,CASSRTGGLYEQYF,TGTGCCAGCAGCCGGACAGGGGGCTTGTACGAGCAGTACTTC
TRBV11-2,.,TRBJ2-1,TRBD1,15,CASSVGQGAWNEQFF,TGTGCCAGCAGCGTAGGACAGGGGGCGTGGAATGAGCAGTTCTTC
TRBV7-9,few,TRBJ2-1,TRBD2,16,CASSILAGGSYNEQFF,TGTGCCAGCAGCATCTTAGCGGGGGGCTCCTACAATGAGCAGTTCTTC
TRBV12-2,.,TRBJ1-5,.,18,CASRARTGGRDSNQPQHF,TGTGCAAGTCGCGCCCGGACAGGGGGGCGGGATAGCAATCAGCCCCAGCATTTT
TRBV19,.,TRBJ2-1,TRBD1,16,CASSMTRDRYTNEQFF,TGTGCCAGTAGTATGACACGGGACAGGTATACAAATGAGCAGTTCTTC
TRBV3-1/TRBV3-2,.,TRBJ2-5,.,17,CASSQDGKGRLRETQYF,TGTGCCAGCAGCCAAGATGGGAAGGGGCGCCTTCGGGAGACCCAGTACTTC
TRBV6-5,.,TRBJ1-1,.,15,CASRGRRTAGTEAFF,TGTGCCAGCAGGGGACGCCGAACAGCGGGCACTGAAGCTTTCTTT
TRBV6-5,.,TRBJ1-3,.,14,CASSYSFTGNTIYF,TGTGCCAGCAGTTACTCATTCACTGGAAACACCATATATTTT
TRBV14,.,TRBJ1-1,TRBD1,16,CASSYQQGASVTEAFF,TGTGCCAGCAGCTATCAACAGGGGGCATCTGTCACTGAAGCTTTCTTT
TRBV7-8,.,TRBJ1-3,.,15,CASSLAQGSGNTIYF,TGTGCCAGCAGCTTAGCCCAGGGCTCTGGAAACACCATATATTTT
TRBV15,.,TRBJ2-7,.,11,CATSSGYEQYF,TGTGCCACCAGCAGCGGGTACGAGCAGTACTTC
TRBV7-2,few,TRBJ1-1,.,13,CASSPRVNTEAFF,TGTGCCAGCAGCCCCCGGGTGAACACTGAAGCTTTCTTT
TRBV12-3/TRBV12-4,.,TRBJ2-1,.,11,CASSFEGYEFF,TGTGCCAGCAGTTTTGAGGGATATGAGTTCTTC
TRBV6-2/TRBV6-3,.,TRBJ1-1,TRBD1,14,CASSPRDRRAEAFF,TGTGCCAGCAGTCCCCGGGACAGGAGAGCTGAAGCTTTCTTT
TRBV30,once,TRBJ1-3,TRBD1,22,CAWSVFQGDLLPGQGAGNTIYF,TGTGCCTGGAGTGTATTCCAAGGGGACCTCCTCCCGGGACAGGGCGCTGGAAACACCATATATTTT
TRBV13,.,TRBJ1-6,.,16,CASGATGSSYNSPLHF,TGTGCCAGCGGAGCAACAGGGAGCTCCTATAATTCACCCCTCCACTTT
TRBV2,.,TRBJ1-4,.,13,CASAALPNEKLFF,TGTGCCAGCGCGGCCCTCCCTAATGAAAAACTGTTTTTT
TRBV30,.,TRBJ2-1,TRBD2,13,CAWTPAGLNEQFF,TGTGCCTGGACCCCAGCGGGGCTCAATGAGCAGTTCTTC
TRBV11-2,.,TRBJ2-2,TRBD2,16,CASSSKAGGPTGELFF,TGTGCCAGCAGCTCAAAAGCGGGGGGGCCCACCGGGGAGCTGTTTTTT
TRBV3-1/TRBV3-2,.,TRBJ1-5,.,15,CASSQDRDSNQPQHF,TGTGCCAGCAGCCAGGACAGAGATAGCAATCAGCCCCAGCATTTT
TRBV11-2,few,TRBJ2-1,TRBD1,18,CASSQGTGGVGVVSEQFF,TGTGCCAGCAGCCAAGGGACAGGGGGCGTCGGTGTAGTAAGTGAGCAGTTCTTC
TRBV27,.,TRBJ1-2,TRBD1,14,CASSSLGQGYGYTF,TGTGCCAGCAGTTCCCTCGGACAGGGTTATGGCTACACCTTC
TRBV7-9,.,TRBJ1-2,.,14,CASSLEASSYGYTF,TGTGCCAGCAGCTTAGAAGCGAGTTCCTATGGCTACACCTTC
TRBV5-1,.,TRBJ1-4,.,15,CASSLAQGGDEKLFF,TGCGCCAGCAGCTTGGCCCAAGGGGGTGATGAAAAACTGTTTTTT
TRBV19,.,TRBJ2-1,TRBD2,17,CASISPGLAGIHNEQFF,TGTGCCAGTATCTCCCCGGGACTAGCGGGGATCCACAATGAGCAGTTCTTC
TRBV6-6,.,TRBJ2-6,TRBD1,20,CASSLGVPGQAVSGANVLTF,TGTGCCAGCAGCCTAGGGGTGCCGGGACAGGCGGTCTCTGGGGCCAACGTCCTGACTTTC
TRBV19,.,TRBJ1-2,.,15,CASSSGSSGAYGYTF,TGTGCCAGTAGTTCCGGTTCGAGTGGGGCGTATGGCTACACCTTC
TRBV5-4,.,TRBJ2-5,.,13,CASRPPAEETQYF,TGTGCCAGCAGACCCCCGGCGGAAGAGACCCAGTACTTC
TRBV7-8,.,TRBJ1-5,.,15,CASSLAGQAGQPQHF,TGTGCCAGCAGCTTAGCGGGGCAGGCTGGTCAGCCCCAGCATTTT
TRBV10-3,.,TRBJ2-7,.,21,CAISELGLLGRGAKSSYEQYF,TGTGCCATCAGTGAGTTAGGGCTCCTAGGACGGGGGGCAAAGAGCTCCTACGAGCAGTACTTC
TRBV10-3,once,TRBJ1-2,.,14,CAITENPRLGGYTF,TGTGCCATCACCGAGAACCCGAGACTGGGTGGCTACACCTTC
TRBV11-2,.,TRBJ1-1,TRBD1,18,CASSFPWGTADLNTEAFF,TGTGCCAGCAGCTTCCCCTGGGGGACAGCGGACCTGAACACTGAAGCTTTCTTT
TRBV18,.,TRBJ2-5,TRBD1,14,CASSLDRRKETQYF,TGTGCCAGCTCATTGGACAGGAGGAAAGAGACCCAGTACTTC
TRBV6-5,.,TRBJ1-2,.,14,CASSYAENNYGYTF,TGTGCCAGCAGTTACGCTGAGAATAACTATGGCTACACCTTC
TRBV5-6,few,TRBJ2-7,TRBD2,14,CASSSAGRDYEQYF,TGTGCCAGCAGCTCAGCGGGGAGAGACTACGAGCAGTACTTC
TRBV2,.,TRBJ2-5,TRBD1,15,CASGYRRGTQETQYF,TGTGCCAGCGGCTACCGCAGGGGGACGCAAGAGACCCAGTACTTC